These 24 T cell receptor beta chains originate from one sample sequenced in a study of T cell repertoires in cytomegalovirus infection (dated by TCRdb to between 2018 and 2020). TCRdb names Illumina HiSeq 1500 as the instrument used. The public sequencing data were trimmed at Q25 with fastp and processed into clonotypes with MiXCR by TCRdb, which kept only in-frame beta chains. Under each unique CDR3 protein, matching rows form one entry showing the most common genes and DNA. Across this sample there are about 830,000 distinct CDR3 sequences, with approximately 29% seen only once. The biggest ten clones account for around 12% of the sample. No cognate antigen is known for these TCRs. According to the study, the label for this sample's treatment or condition signals: in vitro stimulation with specific CMV peptide epitopes to enrich CMV-specific T cells. The material was cultured CD8+ T cells from PBMCs, obtained from culture after CMV antigen stimulation. Receptor source: a human donor in good health (CMV status not recorded). Some clones in this sample may be carry-over from other donors' samples.

The rearrangement links TRBV5-4 to TRBJ2-7; 7 nucleotides line up with TRBD2. J was trimmed by 0 bases and V by 3 bases; bases with no gene match: 6. The germline V gene encodes CDR1 SGHNT and CDR2 YYREEE (reference sequence). This CDR3 has 15 residues. DNA for the CDR3: TGTGCCAGCAGCTGGGGGGGATTCCGCTCCTACGAGCAGTACGTC. This encodes CASSWGGFRSYEQYV.

The rearrangement uses TRBV12-5 and TRBJ1-1, with TRBD1 as a possible D gene (6 bases). The germline V gene encodes CDR1 LGHNT and CDR2 FRNRAP. The CDR3 is 15 residues long. V lost 3 bases to trimming and J lost 3 bases, with 14 bases between them. In DNA form, the CDR3 reads TGTGCTAGTGGTTTTGGGCCCTACAGGGACACTGAAGCTTTCTTT. Translating gives CASGFGPYRDTEAFF.

This chain links TRBV5-6 with TRBJ1-1; unclear D gene. CDR1 SGHDT and CDR2 YYEEEE come from the germline V gene. The CDR3 is made up of 14 amino acids. Trimming left V 0 bases short and J 8 bases short, with 14 bases between. CDR3 sequence: CASSLDGFYGEAFF. Here the CDR3 DNA reads TGTGCCAGCAGCTTGGACGGGTTCTATGGAGAAGCTTTCTTT. Using reference TRBV5-6 and TRBJ1-1 for the parts outside the CDR3, the full variable domain is DAGVTQSPTHLIKTRGQQVTLRCSPKSGHDTVSWYQQALGQGPQFIFQYYEEEERQRGNFPDRFSGHQFPNYSSELNVNALLLGDSALYLCASSLDGFYGEAFFGQGTRLTVV.

The chain has TRBV5-1 and TRBJ2-7, with D perhaps matching TRBD2 (6 bases). Germline values: CDR1 SGHRS, CDR2 YFSETQ. Trimming removed 3 bases from V and 6 bases from J, with 13 bases in between. CDR3 length: 13 amino acids. The chain's CDR3 is CASSSRRGFEQYF. CDR3 sequence (DNA): TGCGCCAGCAGCTCTCGTCGGGGGTTCGAGCAGTACTTC.

At least ten counts were recorded for this clonotype. This sequence joins TRBV7-2 and TRBJ2-4, with 9 bases matching TRBD2. CDR3 length: 16 amino acids. Germline V gene lookup returns CDR1 SGHTA and CDR2 FQGNSA. V was pared by 0 bases and J by 0 bases, with 0 bases of the junction left unmatched. CDR3 nucleotide sequence: TGTGCCAGCAGCTTAGCGCGGGGGGGAGCCAAAAACATTCAGTACTTC. It translates to CASSLARGGAKNIQYF.

This clonotype has more than one count but fewer than ten. This sequence joins TRBV7-6 and TRBJ2-1; a weak D match, TRBD2 (6 bases). Trimming removed 1 base at V and 3 bases at J, with 13 bases between. This CDR3 has 16 amino acids. Germline CDR1 SGHVS, CDR2 FNYEAQ. The CDR3 region has the DNA TGTGCCAGCAGCTTAGGGGAGGTAGGGCACTACAATGAGCAGTTCTTC. Its protein is CASSLGEVGHYNEQFF.

A single count supports this clonotype. The V gene is TRBV5-4, the J gene TRBJ1-2; D is perhaps TRBD1 (6 bases). The germline CDR1 and CDR2 sequences are SGHNT and YYREEE (reference sequence). Trimming left V 4 bases short and J 4 bases short, with 20 bases between. The CDR3 is 16 amino acids. This chain's CDR3 is CASSGRRQGMAYGYTF. CDR3 in DNA: TGTGCCAGCAGCGGCCGGAGGCAGGGGATGGCCTATGGCTACACCTTC.

The CDR3 sequence: CASSVGTGTGYTF. The CDR3 bases are TGTGCCAGCAGTGTGGGGACTGGGACTGGCTACACCTTC. The V and J genes are TRBV2 and TRBJ1-2, with D maybe TRBD1 (5 bases). The CDR3 sequence is 13 residues long. The germline V gene encodes CDR1 SNHLY and CDR2 FYNNEI. The V gene lost 4 bases and the J gene lost 7 bases, with 13 bases spanning the gap.

This clonotype was observed a few times. The genes are TRBV5-5 and TRBJ2-4; weak D call: TRBD2 (5 bases). CDR1 and CDR2 (germline): SGHKS, YYEKEE (reference sequence). The CDR3 has 17 residues. V was trimmed by 1 base and J by 0 bases, leaving 14 bases between them. CDR3 loop: CASSLRLTTIAKNIQYF. In nucleotides, the CDR3 is TGTGCCAGCAGCTTGCGACTGACGACTATAGCCAAAAACATTCAGTACTTC.

The chain uses TRBV25-1 and TRBJ2-2, with D perhaps TRBD1 (6 bases). Germline V gene lookup returns CDR1 MGHDK and CDR2 SYGVNS. V was cut by 8 bases and J by 4 bases, with 11 bases left in between. This CDR3 spans 13 amino acids. The CDR3 nucleotides are TGTGCCAGCTTGACAGGTAGCACCGGGGAGCTGTTTTTT. Its protein is CASLTGSTGELFF.

This clonotype was recorded a few times. The genes are TRBV20-1 and TRBJ2-5; D not resolved. Germline V gene lookup returns CDR1 DFQATT and CDR2 SNEGSKA (reference sequence). This CDR3 is built from 14 residues. The V gene lost 0 bases and the J gene lost 1 base, with 9 bases spanning the gap. The CDR3 DNA reads TGCAGTGCTAGAGACGAGGCACGCCAAGAGACCCAGTACTTC. It translates to CSARDEARQETQYF.

The J gene is TRBJ2-1, the V gene TRBV6-6; 11 bases align to TRBD2. The germline CDR1 and CDR2 sequences are MNHNY and SVGAGI (reference sequence). V dropped 5 bases and J dropped 6; count of bases not matched to a gene: 18. There are 19 residues in the CDR3. In DNA form, the CDR3 reads TGTGCCAGCAGTGACCTTAGCGGGGGGGCTTTGTTTCTGAGCAATGAGCAGTTCTTC. It codes for CASSDLSGGALFLSNEQFF.

The chain couples TRBV28 to TRBJ2-7; a weak D match, TRBD2 (5 bases). Germline loops: CDR1 MDHEN, CDR2 SYDVKM. The CDR3 is 13 amino acids. Deletions cut 5 bases from V and 4 bases from J, with 12 bases between. The CDR3, as DNA: TGTGCCAGCAGTCCCCGGGATCTATACGAGCAGTACGTC. Its translation: CASSPRDLYEQYV.

This clonotype was counted many times. V is TRBV7-6 and J is TRBJ2-1, with TRBD1 matching over 7 bases. After removal of 4 bases from V and 4 bases from J, the junction contained 1 base not matched to a gene. Germline CDR1 and CDR2: SGHVS and FNYEAQ. This CDR3 has 13 residues. Here the CDR3 reads CASSSGQYNEQFF. The CDR3 DNA sequence: TGTGCCAGCAGCTCGGGACAGTACAATGAGCAGTTCTTC.

There are a few counts of this clonotype. This chain uses TRBV9 with TRBJ2-5; 8 positions agree with TRBD1. Germline CDR1 SGDLS, CDR2 YYNGEE. The length of the CDR3 is 15 residues. Unmatched junction bases numbered 7, after V lost 2 bases and J lost 4 bases. CDR3 DNA: TGTGCCAGCAGCGTCTCAGGGGGCGTGGGAGAGACCCAGTACTTC. Amino acids: CASSVSGGVGETQYF.

The chain uses TRBV6-2 or TRBV6-3 and TRBJ1-2; 9 bases are a match to TRBD1. The CDR3 is 13 residues long. Germline V lookup: CDR1 MNHEY, CDR2 SVGEGT. Losses at the gene ends were 5 bases for V and 7 bases for J; bases not matched to a gene: 5. The CDR3 protein is CASSPGTGTGYTF. The CDR3 DNA sequence: TGTGCCAGCAGTCCCGGGACAGGGACTGGCTACACCTTC.

This clonotype has only one observation. The gene calls are TRBV24-1 and TRBJ2-5; TRBD2 might be the D (6 bases). The CDR3 has 16 residues. Germline values: CDR1 KGHDR, CDR2 SFDVKD. V was clipped by 0 bases and J by 2 bases, with 12 bases between them. In nucleotides, the CDR3 is TGTGCCACCAGTGATTTGAAAAAGGGGAGGCAAGAGACCCAGTACTTC. Translated: CATSDLKKGRQETQYF.

This clonotype was detected many times. This chain joins TRBV7-8 and TRBJ2-1, with D perhaps TRBD2 (6 bases). V was cut by 4 bases and J by 7 bases, with 23 bases left in between. The CDR3 is made up of 17 amino acids. Looked up from germline, CDR1 is SGHVS and CDR2 is FQNEAQ. In DNA, the CDR3 is TGTGCCAGCAGCTCCTCTGGGCACTTCGGGGGTGAAAATGAGCAGTTCTTC. Translating gives CASSSSGHFGGENEQFF.

This clonotype was counted between two and nine times. The chain recombines TRBV28 with TRBJ2-1; 9 nucleotides line up with TRBD1. Germline lookup yields CDR1 MDHEN and CDR2 SYDVKM. The CDR3 consists of 15 residues. The V gene end was trimmed by 2 bases and the J gene end by 7 bases; junction bases not matched to a gene: 6. Written as DNA, the CDR3 is TGTGCCAGCAGTTTAAACAGGGGGCGTGAAAATGAGCAGTTCTTC. This sequence encodes CASSLNRGRENEQFF.

This clonotype showed up just a few times. This sequence joins TRBV6-1 and TRBJ2-3, with 7 bases aligning to TRBD1. Looked up from germline, CDR1 is MNHNS and CDR2 is SASEGT. Germline trimming cut 6 bases from V and 4 bases from J; bases unmatched to any gene: 7. CDR3 length: 14 residues. The CDR3 sequence: CASSRKGAADTQYF. CDR3 bases: TGTGCCAGCAGCCGAAAGGGGGCTGCAGATACGCAGTATTTT.

The genes are TRBV20-1 and TRBJ2-3; the D gene is possibly TRBD1 (6 bases). Trimming took off 3 bases at V and 0 bases at J, with 10 bases between the two ends. Germline lookup yields CDR1 DFQATT and CDR2 SNEGSKA (reference sequence). CDR3 length: 14 residues. The CDR3 region is CSARGAASTDTQYF. Here the CDR3 DNA reads TGCAGTGCTAGGGGGGCAGCTAGCACAGATACGCAGTATTTT.

This clonotype was counted between two and nine times. V usage is TRBV6-5 and J usage is TRBJ2-7; 10 positions match TRBD2. Germline CDR1 reads MNHEY; CDR2 reads SVGAGI. There are 16 residues in the CDR3. The trim removed 3 bases at V and 1 base at J, leaving 6 bases unmatched. CDR3 amino acids: CASSYSLAGSSYEQYF. In nucleotides, the CDR3 is TGTGCCAGCAGTTATTCACTAGCGGGGAGTTCCTACGAGCAGTACTTC.

The chain links TRBV12-3 or TRBV12-4 to TRBJ2-7, with a possible D match to TRBD1 (6 bases). Trimming took off 4 bases at V and 5 bases at J, with 18 bases between the two ends. There are 15 residues in the CDR3. Here the CDR3 reads CASSYGSRGSNEQYF. The CDR3 DNA is TGTGCCAGCAGTTATGGGTCGAGGGGGTCGAACGAGCAGTACTTC.

Only a few counts were recorded for this clonotype. V is TRBV7-9 and J is TRBJ1-3; 8 bases are a match to TRBD1. Trimming removed 4 bases from V and 6 bases from J; junction bases left unmatched: 8. This CDR3 comprises 15 residues. Germline V gene lookup returns CDR1 SEHNR and CDR2 FQNEAQ (reference sequence). CDR3 loop: CASSSRTGWENTIYF. In DNA form, the CDR3 reads TGTGCCAGCAGCTCTCGGACAGGGTGGGAAAACACCATATATTTT.